This TCR beta chain was documented in a study of blood T cell repertoires in COVID-19. Study context: PBMCs, B-cell-depleted T cells, or T cells were the source of the cDNA or gDNA that made up the material.

This CDR3 spans 13 amino acids. V lost 4 bases and J 3 bases, leaving 9 bases between the germline ends. In germline, CDR1 is SGDLS, CDR2 YYNGEE. Clones were sequenced by immunoSEQ multiplex PCR, and TCRdb holds only the in-frame ones, with some missing. The sample holds over 250,000 clones, around 90% seen once. For recovered donors of Cohort 3, there were two negative PCRs, clearance, or symptom resolution. The sequence was obtained from a woman in her 30s who had recovered from COVID-19. The sequenced material came from PBMCs or T cells enriched from blood (not recorded which). This chain joins TRBV9 and TRBJ2-3; a possible D gene is TRBD1 (6 bases). CDR3 in amino acids: CASSLDRTDTQYF. The CDR3 nucleotides are TGTGCCAGCAGCTTGGACAGAACAGATACGCAGTATTTT. Using reference TRBV9 and TRBJ2-3 for the parts outside the CDR3, the full variable domain is DSGVTQTPKHLITATGQRVTLRCSPRSGDLSVYWYQQSLDQGLQFLIQYYNGEERAKGNILERFSAQQFPDLHSELNLSSLELGDSALYFCASSLDRTDTQYFGPGTRLTVL.